Here is one T cell receptor (beta chain) with its context. This clonotype was seen many times. Its recognized antigen is unknown. Base qualities are not at hand, and no much larger clone is one base apart. Explained via the paper, the time point label denotes: sample taken at primary tumor resection. For TCR sequencing, whole RNA was extracted from tumor and nontumor lung tissue, or from cryopreserved PBMC samples, and no cell sorting was done. Donors were 72 patients with early-stage, untreated non-small cell lung cancer from the lung TRACERx cohort. Only patients with enough RNA available from two or more tumor regions were chosen for TCR sequencing. This specimen belongs to a study of spatial heterogeneity in lung cancer (dated by TCRdb to between 2017 and 2020). For context, the study as a whole: More beta-chain than alpha-chain transcripts were consistently detected, likely reflecting higher beta-chain transcript abundance. In the raw uncorrected reads, each unique combination of TCR and UMI appeared more than ten times on average. TCR alpha and beta repertoires were quantitatively compared across multiple tumor regions, matched nontumor lung and blood in non-small cell lung cancer. TCR repertoire features were related to nonsynonymous mutation counts determined by whole-exome sequencing of tumor tissue. At surgery, both alpha and beta chains were TCR-sequenced in about 200 tumor regions, 64 matched nontumor lung samples and around 50 PBMC samples. On the study overall, not on this receptor specifically: Confirming at a functional level the hypothesis that regional TCRs recognize regional mutations was considered to require additional single-cell paired TCR alpha and beta sequencing. Ubiquitous expanded tumor TCRs were detected in blood more often at tumor resection than at routine follow-up.

Library preparation employed 5' RACE. Sequenced using a NextSeq 500. In the TCR library protocol, a unique molecular identifier was attached to each TCR cDNA molecule so that PCR and sequencing errors could be corrected. The original pipeline was this. Decombinator tools were used for TCR identification, UMI-based error correction and CDR3 extraction. TCRs above a frequency of 2 per 1,000, corresponding to the top 1% of the tumor frequency distribution, were defined as expanded. Each repertoire was subsampled 100 times to 5,000 TCRs, after which Renyi diversity was computed with the R vegan package. To build CDR3 similarity networks, amino acid triplet string-kernel similarity was used, and CDR3s were connected when their pairwise similarity was above 0.82. TCRdb itself trimmed the public reads at Q25 with fastp, ran MiXCR and retained productive beta chains. Each entry is one CDR3 protein sequence, shown with its most common DNA and genes. The V and J calls were not made by the authors but by TCRdb's processing. In this sample the table shows roughly 70,000 distinct CDR3 sequences, about an eighth of which occur a single time. More than 5.5% of the sample lies in the top ten.

The germline V gene (reference sequence) yields DFQATT for CDR1 and SNEGSKA for CDR2. From the cysteine up to the phenylalanine, the CDR3 has a length of 14 residues. CDR3 DNA only is kept here, 42 bases in frame from base 1. Trimming at the junction amounts to 4 bases on V and 3 bases on J, and the germline ends lie 16 bases apart. The chain joins TRBV20-1 to TRBJ2-7; D gene: possibly TRBD2, on 6 matching bases. Sequencing was performed on PBMCs, taken at surgery. This TCR came from a male donor with early-stage non-small cell lung cancer. The CDR3 region reads CSANGGRLNYEQYF. The DNA sequence is TGCAGTGCTAATGGTGGGAGGCTGAACTACGAGCAGTACTTC.